The T cell receptor beta chain under discussion was sequenced for a study of read filtering for tumor transcriptome and immune sequencing. Across the whole study: Among patients, under 20 were male and about 15 female, aged about 47 to 85 (mean around 66).

From around 440 ng of RNA, a library with molecular barcoded alpha/delta and beta/gamma adaptors was made. From the reads, TCRdb called clonotypes with MiXCR, one entry per CDR3 protein. The data show 100,000 to 150,000 distinct CDR3 sequences, over 10% seen once. This clonotype occurred many times. Its target is not known. V trimming: 5 bases; J trimming: 5 bases; junction bases outside the gene matches: 3. The CDR3 is 13 residues long. Germline CDR1 is SGDLS and CDR2 is YYNGEE. The study, taken as a whole, reports: RNA-seq captured clonotypes less deeply and reliably than IR-seq. IR-seq and RNA-seq agreed better without single-read clonotypes. Approximately 82% of IR-seq clonotypes had a single read, yet these held 3.5% to 4.5% of reads.

The chain couples TRBV9 to TRBJ2-3; 9 bases align to TRBD1. The receptor comes from a donor at least 40 years old with multiple myeloma. The sample comprised a population of CD138-negative cells sorted from bone marrow. The CDR3: CASSTDRGDTQYF. CDR3 nucleotide sequence: TGTGCCAGCAGTACGGACAGGGGAGATACGCAGTATTTT. Together with reference TRBV9 and TRBJ2-3, the CDR3 gives the full variable domain: DSGVTQTPKHLITATGQRVTLRCSPRSGDLSVYWYQQSLDQGLQFLIQYYNGEERAKGNILERFSAQQFPDLHSELNLSSLELGDSALYFCASSTDRGDTQYFGPGTRLTVL.